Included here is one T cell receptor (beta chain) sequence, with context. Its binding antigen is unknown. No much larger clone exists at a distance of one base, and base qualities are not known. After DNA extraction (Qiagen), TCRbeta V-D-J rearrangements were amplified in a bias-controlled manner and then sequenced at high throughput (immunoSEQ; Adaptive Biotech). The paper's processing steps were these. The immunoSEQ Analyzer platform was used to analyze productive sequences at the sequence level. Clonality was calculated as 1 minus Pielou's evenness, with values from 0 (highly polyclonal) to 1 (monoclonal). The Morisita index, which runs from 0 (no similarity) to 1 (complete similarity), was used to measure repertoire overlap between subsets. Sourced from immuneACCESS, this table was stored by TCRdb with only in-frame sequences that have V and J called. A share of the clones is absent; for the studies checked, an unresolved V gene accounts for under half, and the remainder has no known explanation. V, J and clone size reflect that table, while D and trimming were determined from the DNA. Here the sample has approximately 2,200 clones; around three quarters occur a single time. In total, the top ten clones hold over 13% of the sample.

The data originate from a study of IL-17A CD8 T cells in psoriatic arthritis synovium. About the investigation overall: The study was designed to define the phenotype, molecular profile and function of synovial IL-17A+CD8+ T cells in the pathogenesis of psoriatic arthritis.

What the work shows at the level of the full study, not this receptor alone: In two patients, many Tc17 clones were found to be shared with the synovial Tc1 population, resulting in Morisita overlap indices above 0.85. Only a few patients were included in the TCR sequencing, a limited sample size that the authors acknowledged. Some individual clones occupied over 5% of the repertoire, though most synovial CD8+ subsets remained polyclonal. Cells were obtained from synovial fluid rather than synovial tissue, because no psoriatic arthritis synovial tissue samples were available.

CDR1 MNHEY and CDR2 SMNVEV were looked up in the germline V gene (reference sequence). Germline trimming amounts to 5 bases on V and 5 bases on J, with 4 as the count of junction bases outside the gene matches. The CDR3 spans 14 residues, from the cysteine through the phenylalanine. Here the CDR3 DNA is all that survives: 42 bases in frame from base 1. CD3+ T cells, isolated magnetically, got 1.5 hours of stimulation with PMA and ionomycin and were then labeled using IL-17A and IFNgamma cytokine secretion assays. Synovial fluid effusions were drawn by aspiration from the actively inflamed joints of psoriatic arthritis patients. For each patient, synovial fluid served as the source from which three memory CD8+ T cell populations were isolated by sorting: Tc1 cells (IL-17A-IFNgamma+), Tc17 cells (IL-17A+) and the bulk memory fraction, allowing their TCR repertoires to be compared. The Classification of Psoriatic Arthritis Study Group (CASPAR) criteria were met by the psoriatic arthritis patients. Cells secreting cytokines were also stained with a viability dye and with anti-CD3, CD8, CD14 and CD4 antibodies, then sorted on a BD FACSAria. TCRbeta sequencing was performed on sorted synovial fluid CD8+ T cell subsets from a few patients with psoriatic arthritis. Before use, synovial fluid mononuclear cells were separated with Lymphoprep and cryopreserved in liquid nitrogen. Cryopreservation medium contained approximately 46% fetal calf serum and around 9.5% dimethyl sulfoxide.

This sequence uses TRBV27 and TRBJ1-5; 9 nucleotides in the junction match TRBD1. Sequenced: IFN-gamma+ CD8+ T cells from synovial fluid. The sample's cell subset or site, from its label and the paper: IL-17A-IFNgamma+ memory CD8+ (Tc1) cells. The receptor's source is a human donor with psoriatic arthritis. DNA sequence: TGTGCCAGCAGTCACCGACAGGGGGATCAGCCCCAGCATTTT. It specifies CASSHRQGDQPQHF.